Following are 24 T cell receptor beta chains from one sample sequenced in a study of cytomegalovirus exposure and HLA in healthy donors. Use of 60 Vbeta and 13 Jbeta primers characterized the PCR. This table comes from immunoSEQ multiplex PCR, and its TCRdb copy is limited to in-frame clones, with some not included. The sample comprises around 200,000 clones, 79% of which are singletons, and approximately 1.5% rests with the top ten. Sequenced input: PBMCs. The origin of the receptors is a man in his forties or fifties in good health and CMV-seronegative.

The CDR3 bases are TGTGCCAGTAGTATAACGGGGGGCGTCGGCTACACCTTC. Protein product: CASSITGGVGYTF. The rearrangement uses TRBV19 and TRBJ1-2; maybe TRBD1 (6 bases). The CDR3 length is 13 residues. The germline gives CDR1 LNHDA, CDR2 SQIVND (reference sequence). The V end was cut by 2 bases, the J end by 8 bases, with 12 bases between. Based on the CDR3 plus reference TRBV19 and TRBJ1-2, the full variable domain is DGGITQSPKYLFRKEGQNVTLSCEQNLNHDAMYWYRQDPGQGLRLIYYSQIVNDFQKGDIAEGYSVSREKKESFPLTVTSAQKNPTAFYLCASSITGGVGYTFGSGTRLTVV.

This clone showed up just once. The gene calls are TRBV6-5 and TRBJ1-2; 8 bases align to TRBD1. J lost 7 bases, V lost 5 bases, and 12 bases had no gene match. The CDR3 has 15 amino acids. Germline V lookup: CDR1 MNHEY, CDR2 SVGAGI. The CDR3 DNA sequence: TGTGCCAGCAGTCCATCTTTCCAGGGGGCGGCTGGCTACACCTTC. It yields the protein CASSPSFQGAAGYTF.

This chain uses TRBV28 with TRBJ2-5; 12 bases are a match to TRBD2. The J call is in doubt because the DNA end fits TRBJ2-7 better. Germline lookup yields CDR1 MDHEN and CDR2 SYDVKM. There are 17 residues in the CDR3. The chain's CDR3 is CASSLQLAGGPYYEQYF. The CDR3 DNA is TGTGCCAGCAGTTTGCAACTAGCGGGAGGCCCCTATTACGAGCAGTACTTC.

This chain joins TRBV25-1 and TRBJ2-2; a possible D gene is TRBD1 (6 bases). Germline values: CDR1 MGHDK, CDR2 SYGVNS. Trimming pared 7 bases from V and 1 base from J, leaving 10 bases between. The CDR3 has 14 amino acids. In nucleotides, the CDR3 is TGTGCCAGCAAGACAGGTTTGAACACCGGGGAGCTGTTTTTT. Translation gives CASKTGLNTGELFF.

The chain links TRBV11-2 to TRBJ2-3; 15 bases align to TRBD2. The CDR3 totals 15 residues. CDR1 and CDR2 from the germline V gene are SGHAT and FQNNGV. V shed 3 bases, J shed 6 bases, and the junction held 1 base outside the gene matches. CDR3 DNA sequence: TGTGCCAGCAGCTTGGGACTAGCGGGAGGTGATACGCAGTATTTT. It yields the protein CASSLGLAGGDTQYF. Supplemented by reference TRBV11-2 and TRBJ2-3, the full variable domain reads EAGVAQSPRYKIIEKRQSVAFWCNPISGHATLYWYQQILGQGPKLLIQFQNNGVVDDSQLPKDRFSAERLKGVDSTLKIQPAKLEDSAVYLCASSLGLAGGDTQYFGPGTRLTVL.

The rearrangement joins TRBV7-2 to TRBJ2-7; 7 positions match TRBD1. The CDR3 length is 15 residues. V lost 1 base and J lost 3; bases outside the gene matches: 6. Germline V CDR1 and CDR2: SGHTA, FQGNSA. The chain's CDR3 is CASSLDGAGGYEQYF. In DNA, the CDR3 is TGTGCCAGCAGCTTAGACGGAGCAGGGGGCTACGAGCAGTACTTC.

The chain has TRBV28 and TRBJ2-7, with 8 nucleotides matching TRBD1. V was clipped by 11 bases and J by 6 bases; unmatched bases: 6. CDR3 length: 11 residues. Looked up from germline, CDR1 is MDHEN and CDR2 is SYDVKM. The CDR3 DNA sequence: TGTGCCGGACAGGGAGTTGGCGAGCAGTACTTC. The encoded protein is CAGQGVGEQYF.

This clone was observed a handful of times. The chain has TRBV5-1 and TRBJ1-1, with TRBD1 as a possible D gene (5 bases). The length of the CDR3 is 15 residues. Trimming removed 3 bases from V and 1 base from J, with 13 bases in between. Germline CDR1 and CDR2: SGHRS and YFSETQ. CDR3: CASSYFGRGNTEAFF. The CDR3, as DNA: TGCGCCAGCAGCTATTTCGGTAGGGGGAACACTGAAGCTTTCTTT.

This clone was seen a few times. This chain uses TRBV28 with TRBJ2-7, with a tentative D call TRBD2 (5 bases). The CDR3 spans 14 residues. Germline values: CDR1 MDHEN, CDR2 SYDVKM. V lost 7 bases and J lost 2, with 15 bases in between. This chain's CDR3 is CASTRGQAAYEQYF. CDR3 bases: TGTGCCAGCACCAGAGGGCAGGCGGCCTACGAGCAGTACTTC.

J is TRBJ1-1 and V is TRBV9; TRBD1 is a possible D gene (6 bases). The CDR3 has 15 amino acids. The V gene lost 0 bases and the J gene lost 0 bases, with 9 bases spanning the gap. The germline V gene encodes CDR1 SGDLS and CDR2 YYNGEE. The CDR3 region has the DNA TGTGCCAGCAGCGTAGAGGCAGGGGTGAACACTGAAGCTTTCTTT. This gives the protein CASSVEAGVNTEAFF.

The rearrangement links TRBV2 to TRBJ2-1; 7 bases map to TRBD1. Germline lookup yields CDR1 SNHLY and CDR2 FYNNEI. The CDR3 extends over 15 amino acids. The V and J ends lost 3 bases and 6 bases, in that order; junction bases with no gene match: 8. CDR3 DNA: TGTGCCAGCAGTGAGCGACAGGGCTCGGTCAATGAGCAGTTCTTC. It codes for CASSERQGSVNEQFF.

The chain carries TRBV7-3 and TRBJ1-1; D may be TRBD1 (6 bases). V was shortened by 5 bases and J by 1 base, with 20 bases between the two germline ends. This CDR3 comprises 17 residues. Germline values: CDR1 SGHTA, CDR2 FQGTGA. CDR3 DNA sequence: TGTGCCAGCAGCCAAGGGGGGAGGGCAGATAGGAACACTGAAGCTTTCTTT. Translating gives CASSQGGRADRNTEAFF.

Points on this clone: Other nucleotide sequences from this sample produce the same CDR3. The J gene is TRBJ2-7, the V gene TRBV4-1; 15 nucleotides align to TRBD2. The ends lost 3 bases at V and 7 bases at J; junction bases unmatched: 7. Looked up from germline, CDR1 is MGHRA and CDR2 is YSYEKL. The CDR3 has 16 amino acids. CDR3 in DNA: TGCGCCAGCAGCCAGGATGGGACTAGCGGGAGGTTTGAGCAGTACTTC. Amino acid sequence: CASSQDGTSGRFEQYF.

The V and J genes are TRBV14 and TRBJ1-5, with unresolved D. Trimming shortened V by 2 bases and J by 2 bases, and 4 bases separated the two germline ends. CDR1 is SGHDN and CDR2 is FVKESK in the germline V gene. There are 13 residues in the CDR3. CDR3 residues: CASSQSGNQPQHF. In DNA form, the CDR3 reads TGTGCCAGCAGCCAATCGGGCAATCAGCCCCAGCATTTT.

The chain uses TRBV5-1 and TRBJ2-7, with 10 bases fitting TRBD2. The CDR3 loop spans 15 amino acids. V lost 2 bases to trimming and J lost 4 bases; unmatched junction nucleotides: 6. Germline V gene lookup returns CDR1 SGHRS and CDR2 YFSETQ. The CDR3 nucleotides are TGCGCCAGCAGCTTTAGCGGGACTAGCGAATACGAGCAGTACTTC. Its translation is CASSFSGTSEYEQYF.

This clone was counted once. V and J are TRBV18 and TRBJ2-4; 12 bases match TRBD2. V shed 0 bases, J shed 6 bases, and the junction held 3 bases outside the gene matches. This CDR3 spans 16 amino acids. Germline CDR1 reads KGHSH; CDR2 reads LQKENI. In DNA form, the CDR3 reads TGTGCCAGCTCACCACCATCGGGACTAGCGGGAAACATTCAGTACTTC. Its translation is CASSPPSGLAGNIQYF. Variable domain in full (rest from reference TRBV18 and TRBJ2-4): NAGVMQNPRHLVRRRGQEARLRCSPMKGHSHVYWYRQLPEEGLKFMVYLQKENIIDESGMPKERFSAEFPKEGPSILRIQQVVRGDSAAYFCASSPPSGLAGNIQYFGAGTRLSVL.

The rearrangement uses TRBV6-5 and TRBJ2-2; tentatively, D is TRBD2 (6 bases). V shed 1 base and J shed 6 bases, with 15 bases lying between them. CDR1 is MNHEY and CDR2 is SVGAGI in the germline V gene. The CDR3 consists of 16 residues. This CDR3 reads CASSYFRETTPGELFF. In nucleotides, the CDR3 is TGTGCCAGCAGTTACTTCCGGGAGACAACACCCGGGGAGCTGTTTTTT.

The chain uses TRBV27 and TRBJ1-6; 7 bases are shared with TRBD1. Germline CDR1 and CDR2: MNHEY and SMNVEV (reference sequence). This CDR3 has 15 amino acids. V trimming: 5 bases; J trimming: 7 bases; junction bases outside the gene matches: 8. The CDR3: CASSIYRGDNSPLHF. CDR3 nucleotide sequence: TGTGCCAGCAGTATCTACAGGGGCGACAATTCACCCCTCCACTTT.

The CDR3 loop reads CASRGGQGSFSGANVLTF. In DNA form, the CDR3 reads TGTGCCAGCAGAGGGGGACAGGGATCCTTCTCTGGGGCCAACGTCCTGACTTTC. The rearrangement joins TRBV2 to TRBJ2-6; the match to TRBD1 covers 9 bases. Germline V lookup: CDR1 SNHLY, CDR2 FYNNEI. This CDR3 has 18 residues. V shed 6 bases, J shed 0 bases, and the junction held 9 bases outside the gene matches.

This chain joins TRBV7-2 and TRBJ2-1; TRBD2 matches at 9 bases. From germline, CDR1 is SGHTA and CDR2 FQGNSA. With 1 base clipped from V and 8 bases from J, the junction kept 6 bases outside the gene matches. This CDR3 contains 15 residues. The CDR3 DNA reads as TGTGCCAGCAGCTTAGGACTAGCGGAAGGGGATGAGCAGTTCTTC. Amino acids: CASSLGLAEGDEQFF.

The chain employs TRBV6-1 and TRBJ2-7, with 7 positions matching TRBD1. V shed 5 bases, J shed 6 bases, and the junction held 10 bases outside the gene matches. The CDR3 is 14 residues long. Germline CDR1 reads MNHNS; CDR2 reads SASEGT. This CDR3 reads CASSKEQGSGEQYF. The CDR3 DNA follows: TGTGCCAGCAGTAAGGAACAGGGGTCGGGCGAGCAGTACTTC.

This rearrangement joins TRBV4-2 to TRBJ2-6; 8 nucleotides agree with TRBD2. The ends lost 0 bases at V and 4 bases at J; junction bases unmatched: 5. CDR3 length: 17 amino acids. Germline V gene lookup returns CDR1 LGHNA and CDR2 YNFKEQ. CDR3 in DNA: TGTGCCAGCAGCCAAGAGGCGGGAGGAGGAGGGGCCAACGTCCTGACTTTC. It encodes CASSQEAGGGGANVLTF.

The V gene is TRBV28, the J gene TRBJ1-1; 7 nucleotides agree with TRBD1. The CDR3 length is 12 residues. J was trimmed by 6 bases and V by 10 bases; bases with no gene match: 8. The germline CDR1 and CDR2 sequences are MDHEN and SYDVKM. The chain's CDR3 is CATQMGTAEAFF. The CDR3 coding sequence is TGTGCCACCCAAATGGGGACAGCTGAAGCTTTCTTT.

CDR3 in DNA: TGCAGCGTTGAAGATCTTTTCCGGCGGGAGGGGAGCGACACAGATACGCAGTATTTT. Translation: CSVEDLFRREGSDTDTQYF. The V and J genes are TRBV29-1 and TRBJ2-3; 9 bases agree with TRBD2. Germline CDR1 reads SQVTM; CDR2 reads ANQGSEA. This CDR3 comprises 19 residues. Trimming cost V 0 bases and J 2 bases; bases outside gene matches: 15.